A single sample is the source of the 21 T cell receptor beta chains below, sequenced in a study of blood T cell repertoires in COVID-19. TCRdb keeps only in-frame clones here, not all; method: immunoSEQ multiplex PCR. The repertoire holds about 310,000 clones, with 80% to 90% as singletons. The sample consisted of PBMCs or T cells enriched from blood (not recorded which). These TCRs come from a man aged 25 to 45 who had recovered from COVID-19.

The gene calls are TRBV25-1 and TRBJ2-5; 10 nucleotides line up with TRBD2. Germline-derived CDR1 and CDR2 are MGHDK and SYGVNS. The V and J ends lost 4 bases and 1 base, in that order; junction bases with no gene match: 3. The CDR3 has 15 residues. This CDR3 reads CASSGLAGAQETQYF. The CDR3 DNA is TGTGCCAGCAGTGGTCTAGCGGGGGCCCAAGAGACCCAGTACTTC.

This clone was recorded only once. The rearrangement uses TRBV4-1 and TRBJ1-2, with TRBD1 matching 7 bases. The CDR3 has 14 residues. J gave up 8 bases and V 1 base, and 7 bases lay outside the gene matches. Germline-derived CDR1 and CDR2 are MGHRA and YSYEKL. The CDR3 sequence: CASSQAQGVGGYTF. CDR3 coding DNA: TGCGCCAGCAGCCAAGCTCAGGGGGTTGGAGGCTACACCTTC.

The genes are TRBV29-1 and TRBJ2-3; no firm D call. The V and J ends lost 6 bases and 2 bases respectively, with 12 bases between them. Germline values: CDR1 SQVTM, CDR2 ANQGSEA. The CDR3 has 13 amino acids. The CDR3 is CSVYLTFTDTQYF. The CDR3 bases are TGCAGCGTCTACCTTACCTTCACAGATACGCAGTATTTT.

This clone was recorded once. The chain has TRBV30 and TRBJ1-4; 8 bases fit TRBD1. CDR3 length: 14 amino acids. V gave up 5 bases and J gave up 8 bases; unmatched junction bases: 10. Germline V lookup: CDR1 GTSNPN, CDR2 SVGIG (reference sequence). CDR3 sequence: CAWARTGFEEKLFF. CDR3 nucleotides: TGTGCCTGGGCCAGGACAGGGTTTGAAGAAAAACTGTTTTTT. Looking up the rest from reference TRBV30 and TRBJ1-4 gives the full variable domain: SQTIHQWPATLVQPVGSPLSLECTVEGTSNPNLYWYRQAAGRGLQLLFYSVGIGQISSEVPQNLSASRPQDRQFILSSKKLLLSDSGFYLCAWARTGFEEKLFFGSGTQLSVL.

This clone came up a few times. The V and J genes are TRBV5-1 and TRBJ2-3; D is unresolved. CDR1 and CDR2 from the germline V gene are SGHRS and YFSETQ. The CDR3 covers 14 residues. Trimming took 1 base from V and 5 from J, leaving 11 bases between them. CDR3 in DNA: TGCGCCAGCAGCTTGAGAGGCCGGCGAGATACGCAGTATTTT. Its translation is CASSLRGRRDTQYF.

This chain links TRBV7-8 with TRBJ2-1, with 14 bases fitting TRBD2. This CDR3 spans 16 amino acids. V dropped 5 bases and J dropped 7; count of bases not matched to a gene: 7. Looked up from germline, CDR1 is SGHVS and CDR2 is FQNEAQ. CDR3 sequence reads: CASSRRLAGGPNEQFF. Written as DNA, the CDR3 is TGTGCCAGCAGCCGAAGACTAGCGGGGGGGCCGAATGAGCAGTTCTTC.

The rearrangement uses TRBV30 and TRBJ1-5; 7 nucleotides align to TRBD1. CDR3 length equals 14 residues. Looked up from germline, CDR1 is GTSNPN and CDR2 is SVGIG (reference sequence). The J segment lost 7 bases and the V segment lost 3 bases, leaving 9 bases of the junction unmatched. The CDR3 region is CAWRGKGGIQPQHF. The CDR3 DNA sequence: TGTGCCTGGAGGGGGAAAGGGGGCATACAGCCCCAGCATTTT.

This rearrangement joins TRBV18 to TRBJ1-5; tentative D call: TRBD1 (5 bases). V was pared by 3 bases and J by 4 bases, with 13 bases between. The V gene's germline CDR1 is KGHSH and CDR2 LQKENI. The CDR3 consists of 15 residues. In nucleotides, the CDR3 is TGTGCCAGCTCACCCAGCAGGGTAGGGAATCAGCCCCAGCATTTT. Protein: CASSPSRVGNQPQHF.

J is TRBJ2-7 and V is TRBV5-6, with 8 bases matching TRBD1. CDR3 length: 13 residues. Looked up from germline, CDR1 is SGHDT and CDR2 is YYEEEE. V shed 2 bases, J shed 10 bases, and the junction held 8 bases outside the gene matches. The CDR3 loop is CASSFPTGGNQYF. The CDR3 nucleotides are TGTGCCAGCAGCTTCCCTACAGGGGGAAATCAGTACTTC. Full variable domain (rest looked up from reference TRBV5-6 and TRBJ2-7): DAGVTQSPTHLIKTRGQQVTLRCSPKSGHDTVSWYQQALGQGPQFIFQYYEEEERQRGNFPDRFSGHQFPNYSSELNVNALLLGDSALYLCASSFPTGGNQYFGPGTRLTVT.

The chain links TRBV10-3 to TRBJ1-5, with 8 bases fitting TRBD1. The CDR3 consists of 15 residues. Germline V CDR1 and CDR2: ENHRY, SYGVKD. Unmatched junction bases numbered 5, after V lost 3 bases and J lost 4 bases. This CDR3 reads CAISERTGYNQPQHF. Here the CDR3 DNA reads TGTGCCATCAGTGAAAGGACAGGGTATAATCAGCCCCAGCATTTT.

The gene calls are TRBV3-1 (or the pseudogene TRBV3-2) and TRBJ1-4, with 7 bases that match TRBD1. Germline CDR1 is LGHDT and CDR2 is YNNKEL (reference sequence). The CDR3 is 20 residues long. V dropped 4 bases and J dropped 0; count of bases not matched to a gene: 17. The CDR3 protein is CASSPVRGQPSYATNEKLFF. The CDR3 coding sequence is TGTGCCAGCAGCCCGGTGAGGGGACAGCCCTCCTATGCAACTAATGAAAAACTGTTTTTT.

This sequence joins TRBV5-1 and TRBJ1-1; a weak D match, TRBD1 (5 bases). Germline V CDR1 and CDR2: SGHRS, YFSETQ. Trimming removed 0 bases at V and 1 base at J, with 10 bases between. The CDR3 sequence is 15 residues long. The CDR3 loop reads CASSLEGPRNTEAFF. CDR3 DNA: TGCGCCAGCAGCTTGGAGGGGCCCCGGAACACTGAAGCTTTCTTT. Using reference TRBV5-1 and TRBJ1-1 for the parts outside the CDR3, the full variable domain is KAGVTQTPRYLIKTRGQQVTLSCSPISGHRSVSWYQQTPGQGLQFLFEYFSETQRNKGNFPGRFSGRQFSNSRSEMNVSTLELGDSALYLCASSLEGPRNTEAFFGQGTRLTVV.

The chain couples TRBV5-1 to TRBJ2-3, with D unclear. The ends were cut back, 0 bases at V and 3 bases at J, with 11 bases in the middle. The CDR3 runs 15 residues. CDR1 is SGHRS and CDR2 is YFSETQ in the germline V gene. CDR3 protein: CASSLDGTPTDTQYF. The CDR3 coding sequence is TGCGCCAGCAGCTTGGACGGTACTCCAACAGATACGCAGTATTTT.

The CDR3 DNA sequence: TGTGCCAGCACCCCCCAGCGCTCTGATGGCTACACCTTC. Translated, it gives CASTPQRSDGYTF. This chain uses TRBV2 with TRBJ1-2; no clear D gene. This CDR3 is 13 amino acids long. From germline, CDR1 is SNHLY and CDR2 FYNNEI. Trimming left V 7 bases short and J 6 bases short, with 15 bases between.

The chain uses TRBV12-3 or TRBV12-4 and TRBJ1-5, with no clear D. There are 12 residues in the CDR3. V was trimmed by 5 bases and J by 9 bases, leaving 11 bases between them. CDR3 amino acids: CASSRGERPQHF. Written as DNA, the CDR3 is TGTGCCAGCAGTCGCGGCGAGCGGCCCCAGCATTTT.

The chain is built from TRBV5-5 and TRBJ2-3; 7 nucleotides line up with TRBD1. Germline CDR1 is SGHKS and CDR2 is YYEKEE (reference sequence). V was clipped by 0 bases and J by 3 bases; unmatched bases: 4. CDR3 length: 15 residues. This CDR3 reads CASSLEGRGTDTQYF. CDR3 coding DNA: TGTGCCAGCAGCTTGGAAGGCAGGGGGACAGATACGCAGTATTTT.

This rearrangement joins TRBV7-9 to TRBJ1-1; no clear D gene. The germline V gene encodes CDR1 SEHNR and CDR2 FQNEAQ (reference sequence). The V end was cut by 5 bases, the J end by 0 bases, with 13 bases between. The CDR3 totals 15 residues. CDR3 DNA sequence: TGTGCCAGCAGCCCCCTTGGGCAGGTGAACACTGAAGCTTTCTTT. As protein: CASSPLGQVNTEAFF.

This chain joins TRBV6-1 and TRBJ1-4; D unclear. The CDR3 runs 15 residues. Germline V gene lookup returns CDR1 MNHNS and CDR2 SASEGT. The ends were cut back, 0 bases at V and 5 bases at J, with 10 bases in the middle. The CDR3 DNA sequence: TGTGCCAGCAGTGAAGCCTGGGCCTCGAATGAAAAACTGTTTTTT. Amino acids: CASSEAWASNEKLFF.

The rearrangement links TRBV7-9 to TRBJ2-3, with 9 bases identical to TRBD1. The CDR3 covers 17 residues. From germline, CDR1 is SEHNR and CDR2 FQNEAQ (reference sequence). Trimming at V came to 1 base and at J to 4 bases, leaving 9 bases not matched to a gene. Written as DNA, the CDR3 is TGTGCCAGCAGCTTAGGTGTGGACAGGGGATGGGCAGATACGCAGTATTTT. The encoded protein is CASSLGVDRGWADTQYF.

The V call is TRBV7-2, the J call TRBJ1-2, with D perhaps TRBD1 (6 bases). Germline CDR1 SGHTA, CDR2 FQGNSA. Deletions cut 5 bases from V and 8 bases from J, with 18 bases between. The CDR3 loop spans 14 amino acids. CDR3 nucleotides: TGTGCCAGCAGCACACAGGGAGGGGCGGTCGGCTACACCTTC. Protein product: CASSTQGGAVGYTF.

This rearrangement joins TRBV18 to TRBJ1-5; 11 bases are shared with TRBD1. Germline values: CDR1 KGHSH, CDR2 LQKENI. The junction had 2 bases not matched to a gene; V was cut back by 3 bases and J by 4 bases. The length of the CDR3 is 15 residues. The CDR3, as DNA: TGTGCCAGCTCACCCGGACAGGGGGCTAATCAGCCCCAGCATTTT. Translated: CASSPGQGANQPQHF.